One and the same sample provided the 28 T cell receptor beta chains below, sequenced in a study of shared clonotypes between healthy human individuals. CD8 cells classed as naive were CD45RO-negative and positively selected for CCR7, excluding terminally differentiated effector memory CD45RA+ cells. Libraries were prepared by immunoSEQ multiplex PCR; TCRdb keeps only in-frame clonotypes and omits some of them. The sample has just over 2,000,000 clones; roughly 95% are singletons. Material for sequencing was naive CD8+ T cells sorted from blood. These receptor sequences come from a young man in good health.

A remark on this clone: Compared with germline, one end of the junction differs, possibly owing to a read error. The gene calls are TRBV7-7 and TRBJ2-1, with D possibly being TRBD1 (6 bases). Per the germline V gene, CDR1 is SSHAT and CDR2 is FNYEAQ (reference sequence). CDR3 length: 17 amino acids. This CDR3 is CASSLTPYRDTYNEQFF. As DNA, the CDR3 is TGTGCTAGCAGCTTAACCCCCTACCGGGACACATACAATGAGCAGTTCTTC. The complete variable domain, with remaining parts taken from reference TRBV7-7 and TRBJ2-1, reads GAGVSQSPRYKVTKRGQDVTLRCDPISSHATLYWYQQALGQGPEFLTYFNYEAQPDKSGLPSDRFSAERPEGSISTLTIQRTEQRDSAMYRCASSLTPYRDTYNEQFFGPGTRLTVL.

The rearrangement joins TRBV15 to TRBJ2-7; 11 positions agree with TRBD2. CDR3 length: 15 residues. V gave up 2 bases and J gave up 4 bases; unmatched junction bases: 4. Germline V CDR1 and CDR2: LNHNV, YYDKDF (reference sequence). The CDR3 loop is CATSRPGLADYEQYF. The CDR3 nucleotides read TGTGCCACCAGCAGACCGGGACTAGCGGATTACGAGCAGTACTTC.

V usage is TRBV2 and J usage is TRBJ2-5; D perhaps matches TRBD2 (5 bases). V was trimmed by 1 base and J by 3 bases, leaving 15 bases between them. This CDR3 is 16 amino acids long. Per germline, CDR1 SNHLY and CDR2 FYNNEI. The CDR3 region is CASSEGVEWEKETQYF. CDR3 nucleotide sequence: TGTGCCAGCAGTGAAGGGGTGGAGTGGGAGAAAGAGACCCAGTACTTC.

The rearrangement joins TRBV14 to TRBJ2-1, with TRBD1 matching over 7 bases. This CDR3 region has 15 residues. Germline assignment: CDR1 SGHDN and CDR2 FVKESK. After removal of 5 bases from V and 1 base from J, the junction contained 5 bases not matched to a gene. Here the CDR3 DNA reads TGTGCCAGCAGCTCAGGGGGTCTTTCCTACAATGAGCAGTTCTTC. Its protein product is CASSSGGLSYNEQFF. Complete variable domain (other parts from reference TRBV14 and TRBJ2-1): EAGVTQFPSHSVIEKGQTVTLRCDPISGHDNLYWYRRVMGKEIKFLLHFVKESKQDESGMPNNRFLAERTGGTYSTLKVQPAELEDSGVYFCASSSGGLSYNEQFFGPGTRLTVL.

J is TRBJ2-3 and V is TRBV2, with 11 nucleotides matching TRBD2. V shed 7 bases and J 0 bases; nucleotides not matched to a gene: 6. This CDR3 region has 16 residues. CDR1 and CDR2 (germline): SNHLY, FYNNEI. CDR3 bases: TGTGCCAGCAACCAGCTAGCGGGGGGTAGCACAGATACGCAGTATTTT. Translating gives CASNQLAGGSTDTQYF.

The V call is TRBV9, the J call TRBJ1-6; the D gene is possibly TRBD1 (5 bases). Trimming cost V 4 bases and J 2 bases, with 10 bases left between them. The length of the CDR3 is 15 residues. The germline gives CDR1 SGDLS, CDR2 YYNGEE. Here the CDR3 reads CASSPGSAYNSPLHF. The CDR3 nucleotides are TGTGCCAGCAGCCCAGGGAGCGCCTATAATTCACCCCTCCACTTT.

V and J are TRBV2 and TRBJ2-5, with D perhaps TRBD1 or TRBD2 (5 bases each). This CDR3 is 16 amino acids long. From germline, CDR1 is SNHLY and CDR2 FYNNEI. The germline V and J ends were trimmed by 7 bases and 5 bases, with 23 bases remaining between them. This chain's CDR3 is CASKARDQEIGETQYF. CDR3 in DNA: TGTGCCAGCAAAGCCCGGGACCAGGAGATCGGCGAGACCCAGTACTTC.

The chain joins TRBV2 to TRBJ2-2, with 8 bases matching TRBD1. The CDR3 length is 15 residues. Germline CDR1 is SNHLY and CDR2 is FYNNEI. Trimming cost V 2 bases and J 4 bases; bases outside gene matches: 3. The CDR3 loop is CASSEQGAGTGELFF. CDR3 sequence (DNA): TGTGCCAGCAGTGAACAGGGGGCCGGCACCGGGGAGCTGTTTTTT.

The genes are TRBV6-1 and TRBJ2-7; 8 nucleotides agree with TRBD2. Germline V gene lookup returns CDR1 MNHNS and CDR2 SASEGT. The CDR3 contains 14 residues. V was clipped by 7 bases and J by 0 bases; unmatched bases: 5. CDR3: CASNWRGASYEQYF. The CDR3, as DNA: TGTGCCAGCAATTGGCGGGGGGCCTCCTACGAGCAGTACTTC.

CDR3 coding DNA: TGCGCCAGCAGCCAAGATGCCCGGACTAGCGGGAGGGCCTACCAGGAGTTCTTC. This encodes CASSQDARTSGRAYQEFF. The rearrangement joins TRBV4-3 to TRBJ2-1; 15 positions agree with TRBD2. Unmatched junction bases numbered 14, after V lost 0 bases and J lost 14 bases. Per the germline V gene, CDR1 is LGHNA and CDR2 is YSLEER. The CDR3 runs to 18 residues.

Here the CDR3 DNA reads TGTGCCAGCAGCTTAGAAGAGGGACTAGCCTACGAGCAGTACTTC. This sequence encodes CASSLEEGLAYEQYF. The gene calls are TRBV7-8 and TRBJ2-7; 8 bases map to TRBD2. The germline gives CDR1 SGHVS, CDR2 FQNEAQ. J gave up 2 bases and V 1 base, and 4 bases lay outside the gene matches. This CDR3 has 15 residues.

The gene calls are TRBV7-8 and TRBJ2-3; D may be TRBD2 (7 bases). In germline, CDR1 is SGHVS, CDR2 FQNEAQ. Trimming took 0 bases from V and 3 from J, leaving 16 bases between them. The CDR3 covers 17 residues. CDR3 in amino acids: CASSLALAGAKTDTQYF. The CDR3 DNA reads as TGTGCCAGCAGCTTAGCTCTGGCGGGGGCGAAGACAGATACGCAGTATTTT.

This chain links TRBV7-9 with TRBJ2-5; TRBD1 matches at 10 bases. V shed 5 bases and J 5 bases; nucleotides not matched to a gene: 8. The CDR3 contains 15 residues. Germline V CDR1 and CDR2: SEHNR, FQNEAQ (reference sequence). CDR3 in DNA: TGTGCCAGCAGCCGTGGGACAGGGGATTTCGAGACCCAGTACTTC. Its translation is CASSRGTGDFETQYF.

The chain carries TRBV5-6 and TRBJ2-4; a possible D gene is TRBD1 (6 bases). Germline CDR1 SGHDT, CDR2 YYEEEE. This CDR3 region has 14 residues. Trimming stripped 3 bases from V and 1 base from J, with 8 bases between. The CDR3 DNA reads TGTGCCAGCAGCTATGGGGGCGCCAAAAACATTCAGTACTTC. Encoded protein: CASSYGGAKNIQYF.

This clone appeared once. CDR3 loop: CASSLDGRGSPLHF. DNA of the CDR3: TGTGCCAGCAGCCTCGACGGGAGGGGATCACCCCTCCACTTT. The rearrangement uses TRBV27 and TRBJ1-6, with D maybe TRBD1 (5 bases). The length of the CDR3 is 14 residues. Per the germline V gene, CDR1 is MNHEY and CDR2 is SMNVEV (reference sequence). Trimming removed 6 bases at V and 10 bases at J, with 16 bases between.

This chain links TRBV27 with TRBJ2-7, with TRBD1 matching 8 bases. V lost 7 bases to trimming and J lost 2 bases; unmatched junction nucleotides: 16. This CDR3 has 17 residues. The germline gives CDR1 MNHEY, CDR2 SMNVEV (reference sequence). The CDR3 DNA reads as TGTGCCAGCAAAATTGAGCCAGGACAGGGCCCCACCTACGAGCAGTACTTC. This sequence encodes CASKIEPGQGPTYEQYF.

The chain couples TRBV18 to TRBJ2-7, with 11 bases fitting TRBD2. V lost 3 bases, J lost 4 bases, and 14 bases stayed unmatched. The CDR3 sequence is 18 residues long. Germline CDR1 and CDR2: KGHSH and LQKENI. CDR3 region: CASSPAEIAGGLSYEQYF. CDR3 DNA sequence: TGTGCCAGCTCACCCGCCGAGATAGCGGGGGGGCTTAGTTACGAGCAGTACTTC.

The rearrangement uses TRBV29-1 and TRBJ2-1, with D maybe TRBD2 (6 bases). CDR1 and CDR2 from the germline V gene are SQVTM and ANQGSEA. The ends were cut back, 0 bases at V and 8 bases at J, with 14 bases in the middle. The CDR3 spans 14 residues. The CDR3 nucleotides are TGCAGCGTTGAAGATCTGGGCGGGACTGATGAGCAGTTCTTC. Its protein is CSVEDLGGTDEQFF.

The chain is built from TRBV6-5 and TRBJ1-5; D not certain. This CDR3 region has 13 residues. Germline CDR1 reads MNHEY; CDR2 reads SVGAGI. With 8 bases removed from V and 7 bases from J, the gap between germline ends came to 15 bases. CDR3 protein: CASRKLQRQPQHF. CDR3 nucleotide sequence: TGTGCCAGCCGAAAGTTACAGAGGCAGCCCCAGCATTTT.

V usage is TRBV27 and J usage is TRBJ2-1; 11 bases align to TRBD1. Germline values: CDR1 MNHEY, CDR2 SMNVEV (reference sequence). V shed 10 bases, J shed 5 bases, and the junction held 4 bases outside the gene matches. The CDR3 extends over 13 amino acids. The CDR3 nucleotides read TGTGCCACCGGACAGGGGGCAGACAATGAGCAGTTCTTC. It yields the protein CATGQGADNEQFF.

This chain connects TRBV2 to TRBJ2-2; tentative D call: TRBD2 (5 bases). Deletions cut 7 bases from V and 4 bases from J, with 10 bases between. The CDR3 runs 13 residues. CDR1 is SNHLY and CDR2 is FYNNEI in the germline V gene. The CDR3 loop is CASNGGVTGELFF. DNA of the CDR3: TGTGCCAGCAACGGAGGCGTCACCGGGGAGCTGTTTTTT.

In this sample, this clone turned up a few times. CDR3 coding DNA: TGTGCCTGGAGTCGGGGAGCGGATTACACAGATACGCAGTATTTT. As protein: CAWSRGADYTDTQYF. The chain couples TRBV30 to TRBJ2-3; possibly TRBD2 for D (5 bases). Germline V lookup: CDR1 GTSNPN, CDR2 SVGIG (reference sequence). V gave up 2 bases and J gave up 2 bases, with 14 bases separating them. The CDR3 totals 15 residues.

The CDR3 reads CASSPTSEQYNEQFF. For the CDR3, the DNA is TGTGCCAGCAGTCCCACTAGCGAACAATACAATGAGCAGTTCTTC. This chain uses TRBV27 with TRBJ2-1, with 7 positions matching TRBD2. From germline, CDR1 is MNHEY and CDR2 SMNVEV (reference sequence). V lost 5 bases, J lost 4 bases, and 8 bases stayed unmatched. This CDR3 contains 15 residues.

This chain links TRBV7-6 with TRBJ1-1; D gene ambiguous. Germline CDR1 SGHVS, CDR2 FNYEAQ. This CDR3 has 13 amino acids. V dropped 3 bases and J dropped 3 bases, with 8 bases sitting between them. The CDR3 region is CASSFKTDTEAFF. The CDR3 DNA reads TGTGCCAGCAGCTTCAAGACGGACACTGAAGCTTTCTTT.

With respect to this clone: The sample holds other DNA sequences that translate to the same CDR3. The CDR3 bases are TGTGCCAGCAGTTACGCAGGACAGGGATACGAGCAGTACTTC. Translated: CASSYAGQGYEQYF. The chain employs TRBV6-6 and TRBJ2-7; 8 nucleotides align to TRBD1. Germline loops: CDR1 MNHNY, CDR2 SVGAGI (reference sequence). CDR3 size: 14 residues. Losses at the gene ends were 2 bases for V and 4 bases for J; bases not matched to a gene: 4.

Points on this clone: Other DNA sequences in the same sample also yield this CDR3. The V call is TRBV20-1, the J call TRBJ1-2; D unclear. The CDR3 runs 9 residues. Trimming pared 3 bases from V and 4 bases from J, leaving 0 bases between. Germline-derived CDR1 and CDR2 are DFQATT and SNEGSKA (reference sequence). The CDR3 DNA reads TGCAGTGCTAGCTATGGCTACACCTTC. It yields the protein CSASYGYTF.

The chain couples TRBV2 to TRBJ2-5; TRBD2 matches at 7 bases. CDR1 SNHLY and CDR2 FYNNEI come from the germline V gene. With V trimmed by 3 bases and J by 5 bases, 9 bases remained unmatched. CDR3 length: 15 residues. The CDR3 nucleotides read TGTGCCAGCAGTGAGAGCGGGACTGCCTTTGAGACCCAGTACTTC. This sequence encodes CASSESGTAFETQYF.

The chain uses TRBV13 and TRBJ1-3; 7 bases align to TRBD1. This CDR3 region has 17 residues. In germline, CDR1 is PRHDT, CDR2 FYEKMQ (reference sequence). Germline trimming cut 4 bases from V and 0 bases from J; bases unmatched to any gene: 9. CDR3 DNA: TGTGCCAGCAGCTCCCTTCCGGGACAGAGCTCTGGAAACACCATATATTTT. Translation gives CASSSLPGQSSGNTIYF.